The 3 T cell receptor beta chains listed next were all sequenced from one sample in a study of identical twins. One entry per CDR3 protein results from TCRdb running MiXCR on the 5' RACE reads. The sample records roughly 700,000 distinct CDR3 sequences, 8.6% being singletons. Separately, the same data were catalogued under a study of yellow fever vaccine responses in identical twins.

The sequenced material came from PBMCs. The origin of the receptors is a woman between 18 and 29 years old in good health.

Regarding this clonotype: One junction end does not reproduce the germline sequence, and a read error may be involved. CDR3 nucleotides: TGTGCCTGCAGGATTAAAGAATCAGGTCTCTCTGGGGCCAACGTCCTGACTTTC. Translated: CACRIKESGLSGANVLTF. The chain links TRBV12-3 or TRBV12-4 to TRBJ2-6; D ambiguous. CDR3 size: 18 residues.

This clonotype was detected many times. V usage is TRBV5-1 and J usage is TRBJ2-3; no definite D call. CDR1 and CDR2 (germline): SGHRS, YFSETQ. This CDR3 is 12 amino acids long. Trimming left V 1 base short and J 6 bases short, with 6 bases between. As DNA, the CDR3 is TGCGCCAGCAGCTTGAATTTGGATACGCAGTATTTT. Protein: CASSLNLDTQYF.

CDR3 sequence reads: CASSGQVGDQETQYF. The CDR3 region has the DNA TGTGCCAGCAGTGGGCAGGTTGGGGATCAAGAGACCCAGTACTTC. The genes are TRBV12-3 or TRBV12-4 and TRBJ2-5; D uncertain. This CDR3 is 15 amino acids long. V gave up 5 bases and J gave up 2 bases, with 15 bases separating them.